The clone carrying this TCR beta chain showed up just once. Generated by immunoSEQ multiplex PCR, the TCRdb table keeps only in-frame clones and is missing some. The sample has approximately 380,000 clones, roughly 85% seen once. The germline V gene encodes CDR1 LGHDT and CDR2 YNNKEL (reference sequence). V lost 1 base and J 2 bases, leaving 12 bases between the germline ends. The CDR3 is 16 amino acids. This record comes from a study of blood T cell repertoires in COVID-19. About the study: Collection of acute and convalescent COVID-19 samples took place in the United States, Italy and Spain.

Sequenced: peripheral blood. V and J are TRBV3-1 (or the pseudogene TRBV3-2) and TRBJ1-3; D is perhaps TRBD1 (5 bases). The source of this sequence is a woman between 18 and 30 years old with acute or convalescent COVID-19. The CDR3 protein is CASSQGPGGAGNTIYF. CDR3 bases: TGTGCCAGCAGCCAAGGCCCCGGGGGGGCTGGAAACACCATATATTTT.